These 30 T cell receptor beta chains came from one sample sequenced in a study of T cell repertoires in cytomegalovirus infection. TCRdb passed the reads through MiXCR, listing each CDR3 protein once. The profile shows roughly 300,000 distinct CDR3 sequences, approximately 9.5% of them singletons. Sample: PBMCs. These receptors were obtained from a human donor in good health (CMV status not recorded). Some clones in this sample may be carry-over from other donors' samples.

The chain is built from TRBV29-1 and TRBJ2-2; the D gene is possibly TRBD2 (5 bases). Germline CDR1 and CDR2: SQVTM and ANQGSEA. Trimming shortened V by 5 bases and J by 2 bases, and 15 bases separated the two germline ends. The CDR3 sequence is 15 residues long. The CDR3 coding sequence is TGCAGCGTTCTCAAAATTGGGAGAAACACCGGGGAGCTGTTTTTT. Protein: CSVLKIGRNTGELFF.

The rearrangement uses TRBV12-3 or TRBV12-4 and TRBJ2-1; no reliable D call. The CDR3 spans 12 residues. Trimming removed 8 bases from V and 3 bases from J, with 8 bases in between. CDR3 sequence (DNA): TGTGCCAGCCTCTTAAACTACAATGAGCAGTTCTTC. Protein product: CASLLNYNEQFF.

This clonotype has ten or more counts. The chain uses TRBV7-8 and TRBJ2-3, with D maybe TRBD2 (5 bases). The V gene's germline CDR1 is SGHVS and CDR2 FQNEAQ. V was clipped by 1 base and J by 2 bases, with 10 bases between them. This CDR3 is 15 amino acids long. The CDR3 nucleotides are TGTGCCAGCAGCTTAGAGGGAGACCACACAGATACGCAGTATTTT. Translation: CASSLEGDHTDTQYF.

The V gene is TRBV20-1, the J gene TRBJ1-2; 12 nucleotides line up with TRBD1. V was pared by 7 bases and J by 2 bases, with 8 bases of the junction left unmatched. Germline CDR1 and CDR2: DFQATT and SNEGSKA (reference sequence). The CDR3 spans 15 residues. CDR3 nucleotides: TGCAGTGTTGGGACAGGGGGCGGAAGGAACTATGGCTACACCTTC. Its protein is CSVGTGGGRNYGYTF.

CDR3 sequence: CASSLTGRINTEAFF. CDR3 sequence (DNA): TGTGCCAGCAGTTTGACGGGACGGATAAACACTGAAGCTTTCTTT. The J gene is TRBJ1-1, the V gene TRBV27; tentative D call: TRBD1 (5 bases). The CDR3 consists of 15 residues. Between the trimmed V and J ends, which lost 3 bases and 2 bases, there was a span of 13 bases. Germline V gives CDR1 MNHEY, CDR2 SMNVEV (reference sequence).

This clonotype appeared a few times. This chain connects TRBV6-1 to TRBJ2-3; D ambiguous. This CDR3 is 14 amino acids long. V lost 7 bases to trimming and J lost 0 bases, with 11 bases between them. Germline assignment: CDR1 MNHNS and CDR2 SASEGT. CDR3 nucleotides: TGTGCCAGCAAAAGGACCGCTAGCACAGATACGCAGTATTTT. The encoded protein is CASKRTASTDTQYF.

This clonotype came up many times. The rearrangement joins TRBV7-2 to TRBJ2-5; 8 positions match TRBD2. V gave up 5 bases and J gave up 0 bases; unmatched junction bases: 11. The CDR3 consists of 17 residues. Germline V gives CDR1 SGHTA, CDR2 FQGNSA. The CDR3 here is CASSRVTGTSDQETQYF. The DNA for the CDR3 is TGTGCCAGCAGCCGAGTGACCGGGACTAGTGACCAAGAGACCCAGTACTTC.

This clonotype was seen repeatedly, ten times or more. The chain employs TRBV7-2 and TRBJ2-4; 13 bases align to TRBD2. The germline CDR1 and CDR2 sequences are SGHTA and FQGNSA. V dropped 5 bases and J dropped 9; count of bases not matched to a gene: 10. This CDR3 has 16 amino acids. In DNA, the CDR3 is TGTGCCAGCAGCCCCTGGACTAGCGGGGGCCCGGGCATTCAGTACTTC. This encodes CASSPWTSGGPGIQYF. Full variable domain (remainder filled in from reference TRBV7-2 and TRBJ2-4): GAGVSQSPSNKVTEKGKDVELRCDPISGHTALYWYRQSLGQGLEFLIYFQGNSAPDKSGLPSDRFSAERTGGSVSTLTIQRTQQEDSAVYLCASSPWTSGGPGIQYFGAGTRLSVL.

This clonotype was observed at least ten times. The chain is built from TRBV7-2 and TRBJ2-1, with D maybe TRBD2 (6 bases). Deletions cut 4 bases from V and 0 bases from J, with 10 bases between. CDR1 and CDR2 (germline): SGHTA, FQGNSA. CDR3 length: 15 residues. The CDR3: CASSSGESSYNEQFF. CDR3 in DNA: TGTGCCAGCAGCTCGGGGGAATCCTCCTACAATGAGCAGTTCTTC.

This clonotype was counted ten times or more. V usage is TRBV12-3 or TRBV12-4 and J usage is TRBJ1-5, with a possible D match to TRBD1 (5 bases). The germline V and J ends were trimmed by 0 bases and 7 bases, with 13 bases remaining between them. The CDR3 has 15 residues. CDR3 protein: CASSLAPGGRQPQHF. The CDR3 region has the DNA TGTGCCAGCAGTTTAGCCCCGGGGGGTAGGCAGCCCCAGCATTTT.

The V call is TRBV25-1, the J call TRBJ1-6, with a tentative D call TRBD1 (5 bases). Germline CDR1 reads MGHDK; CDR2 reads SYGVNS. Trimming removed 5 bases at V and 8 bases at J, with 28 bases between. The CDR3 loop spans 19 amino acids. The CDR3 region is CASSPSGASRRYTDSPLHF. The DNA for the CDR3 is TGTGCCAGCAGTCCTTCTGGGGCATCCAGGCGGTATACAGATTCACCCCTCCACTTT.

This clonotype was recorded at least ten times. This sequence joins TRBV2 and TRBJ1-2; D is unclear. Trimming left V 6 bases short and J 3 bases short, with 14 bases between. This CDR3 has 14 residues. Germline lookup yields CDR1 SNHLY and CDR2 FYNNEI. CDR3 sequence: CASRYRWVHYGYTF. The CDR3 DNA is TGTGCCAGCAGATACCGGTGGGTTCACTATGGCTACACCTTC.

This clonotype came up many times. The chain is built from TRBV24-1 and TRBJ2-3; 7 bases fit TRBD2. The germline V gene encodes CDR1 KGHDR and CDR2 SFDVKD. The CDR3 spans 16 residues. Losses at the gene ends were 5 bases for V and 2 bases for J; bases not matched to a gene: 9. CDR3 in amino acids: CATSAFGGGITDTQYF. DNA of the CDR3: TGTGCCACCAGTGCTTTCGGGGGAGGGATCACAGATACGCAGTATTTT.

This clonotype has a handful of counts. The chain links TRBV7-8 to TRBJ1-3; possibly TRBD1 for D (6 bases). Looked up from germline, CDR1 is SGHVS and CDR2 is FQNEAQ. The CDR3 totals 14 residues. V lost 6 bases and J 2 bases, leaving 11 bases between the germline ends. The CDR3 nucleotides are TGTGCCAGCAGACCTGACAGGACTGGAAACACCATATATTTT. This gives the protein CASRPDRTGNTIYF.

The sample holds many counts of this clonotype. Relative to the germline gene, one junction end is altered; a read error may explain this. CDR3 in amino acids: CASTLLGGSGANVLTF. In nucleotides, the CDR3 is TGTGCCAGCACCTTACTTGGGGGATCCGGGGCCAACGTCCTGACTTTC. This chain uses TRBV7-2 with TRBJ2-6; D possibly matches TRBD1 or TRBD2 (5 bases each). CDR1 is SGHTA, CDR2 FQGNSA, per germline. CDR3 size: 16 residues.

Worth noting for this clonotype: It may be a read error: a sequence one base away is much more abundant. The genes are TRBV7-2 and TRBJ2-3; TRBD2 matches 8 bases. The CDR3 is 16 residues long. V gave up 5 bases and J gave up 4 bases; unmatched junction bases: 11. Germline V gives CDR1 SGHTA, CDR2 FQGNSA. CDR3 protein: CASSAPAGGGADTQYF. CDR3 DNA sequence: TGTGCCAGCAGCGCTCCGGCGGGGGGAGGCGCAGATACGCAGTATTTT.

This clonotype has a count of ten or more. V gene TRBV15 combines with J gene TRBJ1-6; TRBD1 is a possible D gene (6 bases). Trimming took off 6 bases at V and 8 bases at J, with 17 bases between the two ends. The CDR3 is 15 residues long. Germline CDR1 LNHNV, CDR2 YYDKDF (reference sequence). CDR3 sequence reads: CATSTEGEGHSPLHF. DNA of the CDR3: TGTGCCACCAGTACCGAGGGGGAGGGCCATTCACCCCTCCACTTT.

In this sample, this clonotype turned up many times. CDR3 amino acids: CAIWEGGSNQPQHF. The CDR3 bases are TGTGCCATCTGGGAGGGAGGGAGCAATCAGCCCCAGCATTTT. The chain uses TRBV10-3 and TRBJ1-5; D not resolved. The V end was cut by 8 bases, the J end by 1 base, with 12 bases between. This CDR3 has 14 residues. Per the germline V gene, CDR1 is ENHRY and CDR2 is SYGVKD.

This clonotype showed up just a few times. Compared with germline, one end of the junction differs, possibly owing to a read error. This chain uses TRBV7-6 with TRBJ2-7, with D possibly being TRBD1 (6 bases). The CDR3 covers 15 residues. CDR1 and CDR2 (germline): SGHVS, FNYEAQ. CDR3 sequence: CASSLTRDKVADWHF. The DNA for the CDR3 is TGTGCCAGCAGCTTAACCAGGGACAAAGTGGCCGACTGGCACTTC.

In its sample, this clonotype was seen a few times. V gene TRBV6-2 or TRBV6-3 combines with J gene TRBJ2-3, with D uncertain. The CDR3 spans 13 residues. The germline V gene has CDR1 MNHEY and CDR2 SVGEGT. V was trimmed by 6 bases and J by 0 bases, leaving 7 bases between them. DNA of the CDR3: TGTGCCAGCAGAGGAACAAGCACAGATACGCAGTATTTT. The encoded protein is CASRGTSTDTQYF.

This clonotype was recorded a few times. Here the CDR3 DNA reads TGTGCCAGCAGGGACGTAGGGAACACCGGGGAGCTGTTTTTT. The encoded protein is CASRDVGNTGELFF. The chain is built from TRBV6-5 and TRBJ2-2; no definite D call. This CDR3 spans 14 amino acids. V lost 6 bases and J 1 base, leaving 9 bases between the germline ends. Germline V lookup: CDR1 MNHEY, CDR2 SVGAGI.

The V call is TRBV7-9, the J call TRBJ1-6; TRBD1 might be the D (5 bases). CDR3 size: 13 residues. Trimming took off 2 bases at V and 8 bases at J, with 7 bases between the two ends. Germline V gene sequence: CDR1 SEHNR, CDR2 FQNEAQ (reference sequence). CDR3 region: CASSLIRDSPLHF. The CDR3 nucleotides are TGTGCCAGCAGCTTAATCAGGGATTCACCCCTCCACTTT.

The chain links TRBV12-3 or TRBV12-4 to TRBJ1-6; 7 bases match TRBD1. V was pared by 6 bases and J by 0 bases, with 8 bases of the junction left unmatched. The CDR3 spans 17 residues. In DNA form, the CDR3 reads TGTGCCAGCAGCCCCACGGACAGGAGCTCCTATAATTCACCCCTCCACTTT. This translates into CASSPTDRSSYNSPLHF.

Only a few counts were recorded for this clonotype. The chain couples TRBV10-3 to TRBJ1-3; no clear D. V lost 6 bases and J 4 bases, leaving 16 bases between the germline ends. This CDR3 contains 15 residues. CDR1 is ENHRY and CDR2 is SYGVKD in the germline V gene. The CDR3 bases are TGTGCCATCAGCGATCCTTCAGCCCAGGGAAACACCATATATTTT. Its protein is CAISDPSAQGNTIYF.

In its sample, this clonotype was seen many times. The genes are TRBV7-9 and TRBJ2-4, with 8 positions matching TRBD2. Per germline, CDR1 SEHNR and CDR2 FQNEAQ (reference sequence). The V segment lost 0 bases and the J segment 8 bases; nucleotides outside the gene matches: 9. The CDR3 runs 16 residues. DNA for the CDR3: TGTGCCAGCAGCTTAGCGCTGGGCAGCGGGAGTCACATTCAGTACTTC. This codes for CASSLALGSGSHIQYF.

This clonotype was counted many times. V and J are TRBV7-2 and TRBJ1-5, with D tentatively TRBD1 (5 bases). The CDR3 sequence is 17 residues long. Germline V gene data show CDR1 as SGHTA and CDR2 as FQGNSA. V lost 3 bases, J lost 3 bases, and 18 bases lay in between. The CDR3 is CASSFHPPGENNQPQHF. CDR3 sequence (DNA): TGTGCCAGCAGCTTCCACCCTCCGGGGGAGAACAATCAGCCCCAGCATTTT.

This clonotype was counted ten times or more. This sequence joins TRBV7-6 and TRBJ2-5, with no clear D. The CDR3 extends over 10 amino acids. Germline V lookup: CDR1 SGHVS, CDR2 FNYEAQ. With 6 bases removed from V and 5 bases from J, the gap between germline ends came to 4 bases. The CDR3 DNA follows: TGTGCCAGCAGGGGGGAGACCCAGTACTTC. Its translation is CASRGETQYF.

This clonotype was observed a handful of times. This chain joins TRBV12-3 or TRBV12-4 and TRBJ2-5; 7 bases agree with TRBD1. V lost 9 bases to trimming and J lost 4 bases; unmatched junction nucleotides: 8. This CDR3 contains 13 residues. In DNA, the CDR3 is TGTGCCAGGAGTAACCCAGGGGGAGAGACCCAGTACTTC. This translates into CARSNPGGETQYF.

Only a few counts were recorded for this clonotype. This sequence joins TRBV12-3 or TRBV12-4 and TRBJ2-7; maybe TRBD1 (7 bases). Trimming shortened V by 10 bases and J by 7 bases, and 23 bases separated the two germline ends. The CDR3 totals 14 residues. The CDR3 here is CATTGGTVRGEQYF. The CDR3 nucleotides are TGTGCCACCACAGGCGGGACAGTACGTGGGGAGCAGTACTTC.

The chain is built from TRBV12-3 or TRBV12-4 and TRBJ1-1; unclear D gene. The CDR3 is 16 residues long. V lost 5 bases and J 0 bases, leaving 16 bases between the germline ends. This chain's CDR3 is CASSPPLGRMNTEAFF. In nucleotides, the CDR3 is TGTGCCAGCAGTCCCCCTCTAGGACGGATGAACACTGAAGCTTTCTTT.